The clone carrying this TCR beta chain was picked up a small number of times. Its antigen is undetermined. The data were taken from a study of response to subunit inactivated influenza vaccine. General observations from the study: Each seasonal influenza vaccination recruits few new T cells, the authors suggested.

TCRdb reanalysed the RT-PCR reads using MiXCR and keeps one entry per CDR3 protein. Among 710,000 or so distinct CDR3 sequences listed, around a sixth were seen once. Germline CDR1 is SGHNT and CDR2 is YYREEE (reference sequence). The CDR3 contains 15 residues. V was shortened by 4 bases and J by 5 bases, with 18 bases between the two germline ends. The origin of this receptor is a man between 50 and 59 years old who received an inactivated influenza vaccine. The rearrangement links TRBV5-4 to TRBJ1-1; D perhaps matches TRBD1 (6 bases). Sequenced material: PBMCs from blood, taken 11 to 12 days after vaccination. The CDR3 coding sequence is TGTGCCAGCAGCCTCCCCGGGACATTCGAAACTGAAGCTTTCTTT. Its protein product is CASSLPGTFETEAFF.